The 22 T cell receptor beta chains in this list originate from one sample, sequenced in a study of cytomegalovirus exposure and HLA in healthy donors. Amplification used 60 Vbeta primers and 13 Jbeta primers. Measured with immunoSEQ multiplex PCR; TCRdb has only the in-frame clones, and not every one. This table holds over 250,000 clones, 70% to 90% found once. Sequenced material: PBMCs. Every receptor here comes from a man in his forties or fifties in good health and CMV-seropositive.

The V call is TRBV19, the J call TRBJ2-3; possibly TRBD2 for D (6 bases). The CDR3 totals 16 residues. Trimming stripped 1 base from V and 1 base from J, with 12 bases between. Germline V gene sequence: CDR1 LNHDA, CDR2 SQIVND (reference sequence). The CDR3 region has the DNA TGTGCCAGTAGTATAGGATCCGGGGGAGGCACAGATACGCAGTATTTT. It specifies CASSIGSGGGTDTQYF.

About this clone itself: At the DNA level, this CDR3 is encoded by other sequences in the same sample as well. V and J are TRBV28 and TRBJ1-5, with D uncertain. This CDR3 contains 14 residues. Germline CDR1 MDHEN, CDR2 SYDVKM. Between the trimmed V and J ends, which lost 2 bases and 4 bases, there was a span of 9 bases. DNA of the CDR3: TGTGCCAGCAGTTTAGTCAGAGGAAATCAGCCCCAGCATTTT. Amino acids: CASSLVRGNQPQHF.

The rearrangement uses TRBV7-2 and TRBJ2-7, with TRBD2 matching over 8 bases. Germline lookup yields CDR1 SGHTA and CDR2 FQGNSA. Trimming at V came to 7 bases and at J to 3 bases, leaving 11 bases not matched to a gene. The length of the CDR3 is 15 residues. CDR3 nucleotides: TGTGCCAGCACCCGGTGGAGCGGGAGTAGCTACGAGCAGTACTTC. As protein: CASTRWSGSSYEQYF.

V is TRBV7-2 and J is TRBJ2-3; 12 nucleotides align to TRBD1. Looked up from germline, CDR1 is SGHTA and CDR2 is FQGNSA. The CDR3 is made up of 17 amino acids. With V trimmed by 3 bases and J by 5 bases, 9 bases remained unmatched. The CDR3 DNA reads TGTGCCAGCAGCTTTGCCGGGACAGGGGGCGCGGAAGATACGCAGTATTTT. Protein sequence: CASSFAGTGGAEDTQYF.

The chain links TRBV6-5 to TRBJ2-2, with 11 nucleotides matching TRBD2. The CDR3 is 15 residues long. Germline CDR1 reads MNHEY; CDR2 reads SVGAGI. The J segment lost 4 bases and the V segment lost 7 bases, leaving 5 bases of the junction unmatched. The CDR3: CASIPGTSGTGELFF. The CDR3 nucleotides read TGTGCCAGCATCCCCGGGACTAGCGGCACCGGGGAGCTGTTTTTT.

V usage is TRBV5-1 and J usage is TRBJ2-7; 7 nucleotides agree with TRBD2. Germline V gene sequence: CDR1 SGHRS, CDR2 YFSETQ. V lost 3 bases to trimming and J lost 2 bases; unmatched junction nucleotides: 8. The CDR3 totals 15 residues. The CDR3 DNA sequence: TGCGCCAGCAGCTCCGACGGGGGGTACGCCTACGAGCAGTACTTC. Protein product: CASSSDGGYAYEQYF.

This chain uses TRBV7-2 with TRBJ2-1; D is unresolved. V was clipped by 5 bases and J by 5 bases, with 16 bases between them. CDR3 length: 15 amino acids. Germline values: CDR1 SGHTA, CDR2 FQGNSA. The CDR3 bases are TGTGCCAGCAGCCCCTACCCCCGCGAGGACAATGAGCAGTTCTTC. It specifies CASSPYPREDNEQFF.

The rearrangement uses TRBV28 and TRBJ2-3; TRBD2 matches at 10 bases. CDR1 and CDR2 (germline): MDHEN, SYDVKM. The CDR3 has 15 amino acids. Trimming removed 3 bases from V and 5 bases from J; junction bases left unmatched: 5. In DNA form, the CDR3 reads TGTGCCAGCAGTTTGGAGCGGGAGGGTGGAGATACGCAGTATTTT. As protein: CASSLEREGGDTQYF.

V usage is TRBV5-1 and J usage is TRBJ2-1; the match to TRBD2 covers 7 bases. The CDR3 is 16 amino acids. J was trimmed by 1 base and V by 0 bases; bases with no gene match: 4. Germline values: CDR1 SGHRS, CDR2 YFSETQ. CDR3 loop: CASSLDLAVSYNEQFF. Here the CDR3 DNA reads TGCGCCAGCAGCTTGGACCTAGCGGTATCCTACAATGAGCAGTTCTTC.

This rearrangement joins TRBV28 to TRBJ2-1, with D perhaps TRBD1 (5 bases). In germline, CDR1 is MDHEN, CDR2 SYDVKM. The CDR3 is made up of 12 amino acids. Trimming removed 2 bases at V and 9 bases at J, with 8 bases between. The CDR3 loop reads CASSLQQGEQFF. CDR3 nucleotide sequence: TGTGCCAGCAGTTTACAGCAGGGTGAGCAGTTCTTC.

The V gene is TRBV12-5, the J gene TRBJ1-5; 7 nucleotides agree with TRBD1. The V segment lost 5 bases and the J segment 3 bases; nucleotides outside the gene matches: 4. Germline CDR1 is LGHNT and CDR2 is FRNRAP. There are 14 residues in the CDR3. CDR3 sequence: CASGTGTANQPQHF. The CDR3 DNA follows: TGTGCTAGTGGTACAGGGACAGCCAATCAGCCCCAGCATTTT.

This chain connects TRBV7-3 to TRBJ2-3; D may be TRBD2 (6 bases). The V end was cut by 0 bases, the J end by 2 bases, with 15 bases between. Per the germline V gene, CDR1 is SGHTA and CDR2 is FQGTGA. The CDR3 sequence is 17 residues long. CDR3 in amino acids: CASSLTGGGGPTDTQYF. The CDR3 DNA follows: TGTGCCAGCAGCTTAACAGGTGGGGGAGGACCCACAGATACGCAGTATTTT.

This clone was recorded once. V is TRBV30 and J is TRBJ2-7; 7 bases map to TRBD2. Germline V gene data show CDR1 as GTSNPN and CDR2 as SVGIG (reference sequence). The V gene end was trimmed by 5 bases and the J gene end by 7 bases; junction bases not matched to a gene: 11. There are 13 residues in the CDR3. Written as DNA, the CDR3 is TGTGCCTGGTCCTGGGGGGGGACGGGTGAGCAGTACTTC. Its protein is CAWSWGGTGEQYF.

CDR3 region: CASSFGGGQPQHF. The CDR3 DNA reads TGTGCCAGCAGCTTTGGGGGCGGTCAGCCCCAGCATTTT. This rearrangement joins TRBV5-6 to TRBJ1-5; D is perhaps TRBD1 (6 bases). The V end lost 2 bases, the J end lost 6 bases, and 9 bases lay between the germline ends. The CDR3 has 13 residues. CDR1 and CDR2 (germline): SGHDT, YYEEEE.

The chain combines TRBV27 with TRBJ1-1, with TRBD1 as a possible D gene (5 bases). The CDR3 contains 16 residues. The germline V gene has CDR1 MNHEY and CDR2 SMNVEV (reference sequence). V lost 6 bases and J lost 4, with 21 bases in between. The CDR3 sequence: CASRPPPAAGVTEAFF. The CDR3 region has the DNA TGTGCCAGCAGGCCCCCCCCGGCGGCGGGGGTCACTGAAGCTTTCTTT.

The chain links TRBV27 to TRBJ1-5; no definite D call. Germline V gene sequence: CDR1 MNHEY, CDR2 SMNVEV (reference sequence). Trimming left V 2 bases short and J 0 bases short, with 14 bases between. The CDR3 sequence is 17 residues long. CDR3 coding DNA: TGTGCCAGCAGTTTAGTTGGGTCAGGTTATAGCAATCAGCCCCAGCATTTT. It specifies CASSLVGSGYSNQPQHF.

The chain uses TRBV28 and TRBJ2-1; possibly TRBD2 for D (6 bases). The germline V and J ends were trimmed by 5 bases and 1 base, with 15 bases remaining between them. Germline V gene sequence: CDR1 MDHEN, CDR2 SYDVKM. The CDR3 loop spans 16 amino acids. CDR3 in DNA: TGTGCCAGCAGTGGTAGCGGTGCAGGGTCCTACAATGAGCAGTTCTTC. Translating gives CASSGSGAGSYNEQFF.

This rearrangement joins TRBV5-6 to TRBJ1-3, with D maybe TRBD1 (6 bases). Germline V gene lookup returns CDR1 SGHDT and CDR2 YYEEEE. V was pared by 4 bases and J by 2 bases, with 13 bases between. The CDR3 is 15 amino acids. The chain's CDR3 is CASSPLGQTGNTIYF. CDR3 in DNA: TGTGCCAGCAGCCCCCTGGGACAAACTGGAAACACCATATATTTT.

The chain combines TRBV7-2 with TRBJ2-2; possibly TRBD1 for D (5 bases). The CDR3 runs to 15 residues. The ends were cut back, 5 bases at V and 4 bases at J, with 14 bases in the middle. Germline values: CDR1 SGHTA, CDR2 FQGNSA. CDR3 DNA sequence: TGTGCCAGCAGCCTTCTAACAGGTGGCACCGGGGAGCTGTTTTTT. This codes for CASSLLTGGTGELFF. Combining the CDR3 with reference TRBV7-2 and TRBJ2-2 gives the whole variable domain GAGVSQSPSNKVTEKGKDVELRCDPISGHTALYWYRQSLGQGLEFLIYFQGNSAPDKSGLPSDRFSAERTGGSVSTLTIQRTQQEDSAVYLCASSLLTGGTGELFFGEGSRLTVL.

This chain uses TRBV4-1 with TRBJ1-5; 7 bases are shared with TRBD1. The CDR3 extends over 17 amino acids. Germline V gives CDR1 MGHRA, CDR2 YSYEKL. V shed 0 bases and J 0 bases; nucleotides not matched to a gene: 5. The CDR3, as DNA: TGCGCCAGCAGCCAAGATCGGTGGGACAGTAGCAATCAGCCCCAGCATTTT. Protein sequence: CASSQDRWDSSNQPQHF.

This chain joins TRBV27 and TRBJ2-1; the match to TRBD1 covers 11 bases. This CDR3 region has 15 residues. The trim removed 5 bases at V and 5 bases at J, leaving 5 bases unmatched. Germline CDR1 is MNHEY and CDR2 is SMNVEV (reference sequence). The CDR3 DNA reads as TGTGCCAGCAGTGGACAGGGGGCACCCGACAATGAGCAGTTCTTC. It specifies CASSGQGAPDNEQFF.

The J gene is TRBJ2-5, the V gene TRBV25-1; 11 nucleotides match TRBD2. V lost 6 bases, J lost 4 bases, and 7 bases stayed unmatched. Germline CDR1 and CDR2: MGHDK and SYGVNS. The CDR3 sequence is 15 residues long. This chain's CDR3 is CASRQVAGGGETQYF. The CDR3 coding sequence is TGTGCCAGCAGACAAGTAGCGGGAGGGGGAGAGACCCAGTACTTC. Full variable domain (rest looked up from reference TRBV25-1 and TRBJ2-5): EADIYQTPRYLVIGTGKKITLECSQTMGHDKMYWYQQDPGMELHLIHYSYGVNSTEKGDLSSESTVSRIRTEHFPLTLESARPSHTSQYLCASRQVAGGGETQYFGPGTRLLVL.